The clone carrying this T cell receptor (beta chain) was seen many times. This record belongs to a study of blood T cells in healthy people across ages. Next came a second PCR, run for about 7 to 12 cycles, which used a sample-barcoded 5' primer along with a J-beta primer mix. Using its own MiXCR run on the 5' RACE reads, TCRdb lists one record per CDR3 protein. The sample carries about 1.1 million distinct CDR3 sequences, more than 30% recorded once. The V segment lost 5 bases and the J segment 4 bases; nucleotides outside the gene matches: 7. The CDR3 runs 14 residues. V and J are TRBV12-3 or TRBV12-4 and TRBJ1-1, with TRBD1 matching 7 bases. The TCR was taken from a man aged 18 to 30 in good health. The material sequenced was blood. CDR3 in amino acids: CASSPGTARTEAFF. The DNA of the CDR3 is TGTGCCAGCAGTCCCGGGACAGCTCGCACTGAAGCTTTCTTT.